This TCR beta chain was obtained from a study of identical twins. Trimming at V came to 2 bases and at J to 4 bases, leaving 5 bases not matched to a gene. The germline gives CDR1 SGHVS, CDR2 FQNEAQ. The CDR3 runs to 16 residues. Using its own MiXCR run on the 5' RACE reads, TCRdb lists one record per CDR3 protein. The table records under 900,000 distinct CDR3 sequences, over 9% of them present only once. This clonotype turned up a few times. The data also belong to a second study, concerning yellow fever vaccine responses in identical twins.

The sequencing input was PBMCs. This rearrangement joins TRBV7-8 to TRBJ2-5; 12 bases are shared with TRBD2. This TCR came from a woman younger than 30 in good health. The DNA for the CDR3 is TGTGCCAGCAGCTTACAACTAGCGGGGGGCGGAGAGACCCAGTACTTC. This codes for CASSLQLAGGGETQYF.